This T cell receptor (beta chain) originates from a study of shared clonotypes between healthy human individuals. Overall study: The study enrolled a couple of women and a few men aged 18 to 49. For every donor, three CD4 naive, three CD4 memory, two CD8 naive and one CD8 memory plates were used.

From germline, CDR1 is SGHRS and CDR2 YFSETQ. CDR3 length: 14 residues. With 4 bases clipped from V and 2 bases from J, the junction kept 2 bases outside the gene matches. Measured with immunoSEQ multiplex PCR; TCRdb has only the in-frame clones, and not every one. The data hold 2 million to 2.5 million clones, with 90% to 96% observed a single time. The source material was naive CD4+ T cells sorted from blood. Subset reported: CD45RA+ positively selected. The origin of this receptor is a man aged 18 to 29 in good health. V gene TRBV5-1 combines with J gene TRBJ2-1; the match to TRBD2 covers 8 bases. CDR3: CASSLGLAYNEQFF. CDR3 bases: TGCGCCAGCAGCCTGGGACTAGCCTACAATGAGCAGTTCTTC.